These 21 T cell receptor beta chains share one sample of origin, sequenced in a study of blood T cell repertoires in COVID-19. TCRdb's copy holds only in-frame clones and misses some; the assay was immunoSEQ multiplex PCR. The table shows 120,000 to 150,000 clones, with 80% to 90% occurring only once. Source material: peripheral blood. These receptors came from a man aged 45-60 years who had recovered from COVID-19.

The chain uses TRBV27 and TRBJ1-1, with 8 positions matching TRBD1. CDR3 length: 17 amino acids. Germline V CDR1 and CDR2: MNHEY, SMNVEV (reference sequence). V lost 6 bases, J lost 2 bases, and 14 bases stayed unmatched. CDR3 DNA sequence: TGTGCCAGCAGCCTACAGGGGGGCCCAAAGGCCAACACTGAAGCTTTCTTT. It codes for CASSLQGGPKANTEAFF.

The chain carries TRBV11-2 and TRBJ2-1; D gene unclear. Germline V gene data show CDR1 as SGHAT and CDR2 as FQNNGV. This CDR3 contains 16 residues. The ends were cut back, 5 bases at V and 5 bases at J, with 19 bases in the middle. The CDR3 sequence is CASSPNYTPLDNEQFF. CDR3 nucleotide sequence: TGTGCCAGCAGCCCGAACTACACCCCTTTGGACAATGAGCAGTTCTTC.

The chain uses TRBV7-9 and TRBJ1-6; D gene uncertain. Germline CDR1 SEHNR, CDR2 FQNEAQ (reference sequence). The CDR3 has 12 amino acids. Trimming cost V 5 bases and J 7 bases, with 6 bases left between them. The CDR3 is CASSPRNSPLHF. The CDR3, as DNA: TGTGCCAGCAGCCCCAGAAATTCACCCCTCCACTTT.

The chain uses TRBV13 and TRBJ2-3; perhaps TRBD2 as D (5 bases). Germline values: CDR1 PRHDT, CDR2 FYEKMQ (reference sequence). V was trimmed by 5 bases and J by 4 bases, leaving 13 bases between them. There are 14 residues in the CDR3. The CDR3 DNA reads TGTGCCAGCAGCGGCACTAGAATCGCAGATACGCAGTATTTT. This sequence encodes CASSGTRIADTQYF.

J is TRBJ2-2 and V is TRBV19; 7 positions agree with TRBD1. CDR1 and CDR2 from the germline V gene are LNHDA and SQIVND (reference sequence). V dropped 9 bases and J dropped 3; count of bases not matched to a gene: 7. CDR3 length: 14 amino acids. The DNA for the CDR3 is TGTGCCAGCGAGGGGGCCCGGGACACCGGGGAGCTGTTTTTT. This sequence encodes CASEGARDTGELFF.

The genes are TRBV10-3 and TRBJ2-1; no reliable D call. This CDR3 contains 12 residues. The germline V gene encodes CDR1 ENHRY and CDR2 SYGVKD. Trimming shortened V by 0 bases and J by 12 bases, and 9 bases separated the two germline ends. CDR3 region: CAISESSSGQFF. The CDR3 nucleotides read TGTGCCATCAGTGAGTCGAGTTCGGGGCAGTTCTTC.

This clone was picked up one time. This chain links TRBV2 with TRBJ1-5; 9 bases match TRBD1. The V gene end was trimmed by 4 bases and the J gene end by 6 bases; junction bases not matched to a gene: 4. Per the germline V gene, CDR1 is SNHLY and CDR2 is FYNNEI. The CDR3 has 14 amino acids. CDR3 nucleotide sequence: TGTGCCAGCAGTGCGGGACAGGGAGGTCAGCCCCAGCATTTT. Its translation is CASSAGQGGQPQHF.

The chain carries TRBV5-1 and TRBJ1-1; 7 bases match TRBD1. This CDR3 is built from 15 residues. V dropped 4 bases and J dropped 1; count of bases not matched to a gene: 7. Germline V gene sequence: CDR1 SGHRS, CDR2 YFSETQ. In nucleotides, the CDR3 is TGCGCCAGCAGCGCAAGGACAGGACCGAACACTGAAGCTTTCTTT. It codes for CASSARTGPNTEAFF.

The chain carries TRBV2 and TRBJ1-1; 9 bases agree with TRBD1. CDR1 is SNHLY, CDR2 FYNNEI, per germline. The CDR3 has 14 residues. Trimming removed 7 bases from V and 7 bases from J; junction bases left unmatched: 10. DNA of the CDR3: TGTGCCAGCACCCTAGAAGGACAGGGGTTTGAAGCTTTCTTT. Protein: CASTLEGQGFEAFF.

CDR3 in amino acids: CASSQDRGREETQYF. The CDR3 DNA is TGCGCCAGCAGCCAAGATCGGGGAAGGGAAGAGACCCAGTACTTC. The chain is built from TRBV4-3 and TRBJ2-5; a weak D match, TRBD2 (5 bases). The CDR3 sequence is 15 residues long. The V gene lost 0 bases and the J gene lost 3 bases, with 11 bases spanning the gap. Germline V lookup: CDR1 LGHNA, CDR2 YSLEER.

This clone was recorded once. The J gene is TRBJ1-5, the V gene TRBV10-3; 7 nucleotides align to TRBD1. This CDR3 region has 14 residues. After removal of 6 bases from V and 5 bases from J, the junction contained 7 bases not matched to a gene. The germline V gene encodes CDR1 ENHRY and CDR2 SYGVKD. The CDR3 here is CAISPRQGDQPQHF. The DNA for the CDR3 is TGTGCCATCAGCCCTCGACAGGGTGATCAGCCCCAGCATTTT.

Details on this clone: The sample contains more than one DNA sequence encoding this CDR3. The rearrangement links TRBV30 to TRBJ1-3; the D is unclear. This CDR3 is 13 amino acids long. The V and J ends lost 0 bases and 4 bases respectively, with 7 bases between them. Germline CDR1 and CDR2: GTSNPN and SVGIG (reference sequence). Here the CDR3 DNA reads TGTGCCTGGAGTGTATCCGGGGGAAACACCATATATTTT. It encodes CAWSVSGGNTIYF.

CDR3 sequence reads: CASGRTGEKLFF. CDR3 sequence (DNA): TGCGCCAGCGGCCGGACAGGTGAAAAACTGTTTTTT. This chain joins TRBV10-2 and TRBJ1-4, with TRBD1 identical over 7 bases. Germline CDR1 and CDR2: WSHSY and SAAADI. The CDR3 is 12 amino acids. Losses at the gene ends were 8 bases for V and 7 bases for J; bases not matched to a gene: 4.

The chain employs TRBV6-5 and TRBJ2-7; maybe TRBD2 (5 bases). Trimming left V 2 bases short and J 4 bases short, with 12 bases between. Germline V gene lookup returns CDR1 MNHEY and CDR2 SVGAGI. This CDR3 is built from 14 residues. CDR3 sequence: CASSYIPGGYEQYF. The CDR3 bases are TGTGCCAGCAGTTACATCCCAGGAGGATACGAGCAGTACTTC.

V and J are TRBV5-1 and TRBJ1-1, with D perhaps matching TRBD1 (6 bases). CDR3 size: 14 residues. Germline V gives CDR1 SGHRS, CDR2 YFSETQ. Trimming took off 4 bases at V and 2 bases at J, with 12 bases between the two ends. The CDR3 region has the DNA TGCGCCAGCAGCCTCCGGGACACTAACACTGAAGCTTTCTTT. Translating gives CASSLRDTNTEAFF.

The chain joins TRBV5-5 to TRBJ2-7; no reliable D call. The germline V gene has CDR1 SGHKS and CDR2 YYEKEE (reference sequence). The CDR3 runs to 15 residues. The V end was cut by 4 bases, the J end by 0 bases, with 14 bases between. The CDR3 spells CASSPRSASSYEQYF. Here the CDR3 DNA reads TGTGCCAGCAGCCCCCGGTCGGCTAGCTCCTACGAGCAGTACTTC.

The V call is TRBV5-1, the J call TRBJ2-2; D is possibly TRBD2 (5 bases). V lost 0 bases and J 0 bases, leaving 6 bases between the germline ends. CDR1 SGHRS and CDR2 YFSETQ come from the germline V gene. The CDR3 spans 15 residues. The CDR3 DNA reads as TGCGCCAGCAGCTTGGGACTAACGAACACCGGGGAGCTGTTTTTT. It is translated as CASSLGLTNTGELFF.

The J gene is TRBJ2-6, the V gene TRBV7-9, with D possibly TRBD1 on 5 matching bases. Germline CDR1 is SEHNR and CDR2 is FQNEAQ (reference sequence). This CDR3 has 16 amino acids. V shed 6 bases and J shed 0 bases, with 12 bases lying between them. The CDR3 region has the DNA TGTGCCAGCAGGATTCTACAGGACTCTGGGGCCAACGTCCTGACTTTC. This codes for CASRILQDSGANVLTF.

This CDR3 is CASSESGRNTGELFF. The CDR3 nucleotides read TGTGCCAGCAGTGAGTCAGGCAGGAACACCGGGGAGCTGTTTTTT. The rearrangement links TRBV6-1 to TRBJ2-2; no clear D. With 3 bases removed from V and 1 base from J, the gap between germline ends came to 9 bases. The length of the CDR3 is 15 residues. The germline V gene encodes CDR1 MNHNS and CDR2 SASEGT.

The V gene is TRBV7-9, the J gene TRBJ2-3; perhaps TRBD2 as D (5 bases). Germline CDR1 SEHNR, CDR2 FQNEAQ (reference sequence). V was trimmed by 3 bases and J by 10 bases, leaving 17 bases between them. This CDR3 region has 14 residues. CDR3 region: CASSFPGGYSAQYF. Here the CDR3 DNA reads TGTGCCAGCAGCTTCCCCGGTGGGTATAGCGCGCAGTATTTT. The whole variable domain, filled in from reference TRBV7-9 and TRBJ2-3, reads DTGVSQNPRHKITKRGQNVTFRCDPISEHNRLYWYRQTLGQGPEFLTYFQNEAQLEKSRLLSDRFSAERPKGSFSTLEIQRTEQGDSAMYLCASSFPGGYSAQYFGPGTRLTVL.

This clone was seen at least ten times. The chain carries TRBV19 and TRBJ1-2; 11 bases are a match to TRBD1. Germline values: CDR1 LNHDA, CDR2 SQIVND (reference sequence). Losses at the gene ends were 5 bases for V and 8 bases for J; bases not matched to a gene: 7. The CDR3 extends over 14 amino acids. The CDR3 protein is CASSDRTGGRGYTF. The CDR3 DNA sequence: TGTGCCAGTAGTGACCGGACAGGGGGCCGGGGCTACACCTTC.